The 19 T cell receptor beta chains given below trace back to one sample, sequenced in a study of metastatic and nonmetastatic thyroid tumors. TCRdb redid the clone calls on the PCR reads using MiXCR. The repertoire has some 30,000 clones, approximately 11% of them found once; the top ten carry approximately 16%. Each patient came to thyroid surgery without any prior treatment (of any kind). The sequenced sample was blood. The receptors come from a female donor with papillary thyroid cancer or a benign thyroid nodule (not recorded which). Some clones in this sample may be carry-over from other donors' samples.

Many counts were recorded for this clone. The gene calls are TRBV18 and TRBJ2-1, with 14 bases identical to TRBD2. Trimming cost V 3 bases and J 8 bases; bases outside gene matches: 3. This CDR3 region has 15 residues. Germline CDR1 KGHSH, CDR2 LQKENI. CDR3: CASSPGTSGSDEQFF. The CDR3 DNA reads TGTGCCAGCTCACCTGGGACTAGCGGGAGCGATGAGCAGTTCTTC. Full variable domain (outside the CDR3, taken from reference TRBV18 and TRBJ2-1): NAGVMQNPRHLVRRRGQEARLRCSPMKGHSHVYWYRQLPEEGLKFMVYLQKENIIDESGMPKERFSAEFPKEGPSILRIQQVVRGDSAAYFCASSPGTSGSDEQFFGPGTRLTVL.

This clone was picked up many times. This sequence joins TRBV5-4 and TRBJ1-2; 7 positions agree with TRBD1. This CDR3 spans 15 amino acids. Trimming removed 5 bases from V and 4 bases from J; junction bases left unmatched: 11. From germline, CDR1 is SGHNT and CDR2 YYREEE (reference sequence). The CDR3 reads CASSPFGQALYGYTF. The CDR3, as DNA: TGTGCCAGCAGTCCCTTCGGACAGGCTCTCTATGGCTACACCTTC. The entire variable domain, with the rest obtained from reference TRBV5-4 and TRBJ1-2, is as follows: ETGVTQSPTHLIKTRGQQVTLRCSSQSGHNTVSWYQQALGQGPQFIFQYYREEENGRGNFPPRFSGLQFPNYSSELNVNALELDDSALYLCASSPFGQALYGYTFGSGTRLTVV.

At least ten counts were recorded for this clone. CDR3 bases: TGTGCCAGCAGCTTAGCTCACGGTACGTCGACCAATCAGCCCCAGCATTTT. Translating gives CASSLAHGTSTNQPQHF. The chain has TRBV7-2 and TRBJ1-5; no clear D gene. Germline V CDR1 and CDR2: SGHTA, FQGNSA. This CDR3 has 17 amino acids. The V and J ends lost 0 bases and 3 bases respectively, with 15 bases between them.

This clone has at least ten counts. The chain uses TRBV6-5 and TRBJ2-1; D unresolved. This CDR3 is built from 15 residues. Germline V gene data show CDR1 as MNHEY and CDR2 as SVGAGI. The V gene lost 0 bases and the J gene lost 9 bases, with 15 bases spanning the gap. CDR3 DNA: TGTGCCAGCAGTTACTCGGCTAATGGACGACCTGAGCAGTTCTTC. Translating it yields CASSYSANGRPEQFF.

This clone was recorded at least ten times. The chain uses TRBV3-1 and TRBJ1-2, with D possibly TRBD1 on 6 matching bases. Germline V CDR1 and CDR2: LGHDT, YNNKEL (reference sequence). The CDR3 covers 13 residues. Trimming took off 0 bases at V and 6 bases at J, with 8 bases between the two ends. The DNA of the CDR3 is TGTGCCAGCAGCCAAGATACAGGGAATGGCTACACCTTC. Protein product: CASSQDTGNGYTF.

For this clone: The junction shows a germline mismatch at one end, possibly a read error. Distinct nucleotide sequences in the sample also encode this CDR3. The V and J genes are TRBV28 and TRBJ2-7; 10 bases agree with TRBD1. CDR1 is MDHEN and CDR2 is SYDVKM in the germline V gene. The length of the CDR3 is 12 residues. The CDR3 loop reads CATRDRGYEQYF. In DNA, the CDR3 is TGCGCCACCAGGGACAGGGGCTATGAGCAGTACTTC.

This clone was recorded many times. The chain employs TRBV5-1 and TRBJ1-1, with D tentatively TRBD1 (5 bases). V was trimmed by 1 base and J by 4 bases, leaving 11 bases between them. The CDR3 has 14 amino acids. Germline lookup yields CDR1 SGHRS and CDR2 YFSETQ. In DNA, the CDR3 is TGCGCCAGCAGCTTGCAAGGAGACAGCACTGAAGCTTTCTTT. Translating gives CASSLQGDSTEAFF.

Only a few counts were recorded for this clone. This chain uses TRBV6-1 with TRBJ1-2; D not certain. V was trimmed by 8 bases and J by 2 bases, leaving 12 bases between them. This CDR3 is built from 13 residues. Germline V gene sequence: CDR1 MNHNS, CDR2 SASEGT. The CDR3 sequence is CASYSVGNYGYTF. The CDR3 DNA reads TGTGCCAGCTATTCAGTGGGGAACTATGGCTACACCTTC.

This clone was recorded at least ten times. CDR3 amino acids: CASGRTGLTEAFF. CDR3 DNA sequence: TGTGCTAGTGGCCGGACGGGCCTCACGGAAGCTTTCTTT. The rearrangement joins TRBV12-5 to TRBJ1-1, with D uncertain. Germline CDR1 is LGHNT and CDR2 is FRNRAP. This CDR3 contains 13 residues. With 6 bases removed from V and 8 bases from J, the gap between germline ends came to 16 bases. Full variable domain (remainder filled in from reference TRBV12-5 and TRBJ1-1): DARVTQTPRHKVTEMGQEVTMRCQPILGHNTVFWYRQTMMQGLELLAYFRNRAPLDDSGMPKDRFSAEMPDATLATLKIQPSEPRDSAVYFCASGRTGLTEAFFGQGTRLTVV.

The chain combines TRBV5-4 with TRBJ2-5; 12 nucleotides match TRBD2. Germline V CDR1 and CDR2: SGHNT, YYREEE (reference sequence). J gave up 3 bases and V 1 base, and 1 base lay outside the gene matches. The CDR3 contains 15 residues. Written as DNA, the CDR3 is TGTGCCAGCAGCTTGAGACTAGCGGGAGAAGAGACCCAGTACTTC. Amino acids: CASSLRLAGEETQYF.

This clone was seen repeatedly, ten times or more. This chain joins TRBV6-2 or TRBV6-3 and TRBJ1-2; the D gene is possibly TRBD1 (6 bases). The CDR3 spans 13 residues. Per the germline V gene, CDR1 is MNHEY and CDR2 is SVGEGT. V was clipped by 2 bases and J by 2 bases, with 6 bases between them. The CDR3 protein is CASSYDRNYGYTF. The DNA for the CDR3 is TGTGCCAGCAGTTACGACAGGAACTATGGCTACACCTTC.

This clone was found many times. The chain recombines TRBV19 with TRBJ1-2, with D unclear. With 4 bases removed from V and 4 bases from J, the gap between germline ends came to 10 bases. CDR3 length: 13 amino acids. CDR1 LNHDA and CDR2 SQIVND come from the germline V gene (reference sequence). CDR3: CASSRQDFYGYTF. CDR3 nucleotide sequence: TGTGCCAGTAGTAGGCAGGACTTCTATGGCTACACCTTC.

This clone was recorded many times. CDR3 region: CASSLGGTNEKLFF. The CDR3 DNA is TGTGCCAGCAGTTTGGGGGGGACTAATGAAAAACTGTTTTTT. V usage is TRBV6-1 and J usage is TRBJ1-4; a weak D match, TRBD1 (5 bases). CDR3 length equals 14 residues. In germline, CDR1 is MNHNS, CDR2 SASEGT. V gave up 5 bases and J gave up 2 bases, with 9 bases separating them.

This clone has a count of ten or more. The chain is built from TRBV11-2 and TRBJ2-1, with a possible D match to TRBD1 (5 bases). Deletions cut 1 base from V and 8 bases from J, with 9 bases between. This CDR3 is built from 13 residues. CDR1 and CDR2 (germline): SGHAT, FQNNGV. In DNA, the CDR3 is TGTGCCAGCAGCTTAGCGCAGGGTGATGAGCAGTTCTTC. It yields the protein CASSLAQGDEQFF.

This clone has just a few counts. A read error may produce the germline difference seen at one junction end. Here the CDR3 DNA reads TGCGCCAGCCGGGGGTTTGGTGTCTACGAGCAGTACTTC. Translation: CASRGFGVYEQYF. This chain links TRBV6-2 or TRBV6-3 with TRBJ2-7, with a tentative D call TRBD2 (6 bases). The germline V gene has CDR1 MNHEY and CDR2 SVGEGT. The CDR3 has 13 residues.

This clone was counted only a few times. This rearrangement joins TRBV10-1 to TRBJ2-7; TRBD1 matches at 9 bases. The CDR3 loop spans 13 amino acids. The germline V gene has CDR1 WNHNN and CDR2 SYGVQD (reference sequence). J gave up 6 bases and V 7 bases, and 7 bases lay outside the gene matches. DNA of the CDR3: TGCGCCAGCACTGGGGACAGGGTCCCCGAGCAGTACTTC. This sequence encodes CASTGDRVPEQYF.

A few counts support this clone. The V and J genes are TRBV6-1 and TRBJ2-7, with D maybe TRBD1 (6 bases). The CDR3 covers 14 residues. Trimming removed 6 bases at V and 0 bases at J, with 12 bases between. CDR1 is MNHNS and CDR2 is SASEGT in the germline V gene. The CDR3 coding sequence is TGTGCCAGCAGACAGGGTGCCCTCTCCTACGAGCAGTACTTC. This gives the protein CASRQGALSYEQYF.

The table lists this clone with many counts. The chain recombines TRBV18 with TRBJ2-1; TRBD2 matches 7 bases. The CDR3 runs to 14 residues. V trimming: 5 bases; J trimming: 0 bases; junction bases outside the gene matches: 1. Germline V gives CDR1 KGHSH, CDR2 LQKENI. CDR3 in DNA: TGTGCCAGCTCAGGCGGGGGCTCCTACAATGAGCAGTTCTTC. It is translated as CASSGGGSYNEQFF. Full variable domain (remainder filled in from reference TRBV18 and TRBJ2-1): NAGVMQNPRHLVRRRGQEARLRCSPMKGHSHVYWYRQLPEEGLKFMVYLQKENIIDESGMPKERFSAEFPKEGPSILRIQQVVRGDSAAYFCASSGGGSYNEQFFGPGTRLTVL.

By sample share, this clone is medium-sized (0.01 to 0.1%). The rearrangement joins TRBV6-5 to TRBJ2-1, with TRBD2 matching 11 bases. Germline CDR1 and CDR2: MNHEY and SVGAGI. This CDR3 spans 15 amino acids. V lost 0 bases to trimming and J lost 7 bases; unmatched junction nucleotides: 2. The CDR3 coding sequence is TGTGCCAGCAGTTACTCGACTAGCGGGATGAATGAGCAGTTCTTC. Translated, it gives CASSYSTSGMNEQFF.